This TCR beta chain was found in a study of T cell repertoires in cytomegalovirus infection. The study, taken as a whole, reports: In two of eight donors, the top clonotype was HLA-C-restricted CMV-specific.

In TCRdb, the reads were re-called with MiXCR into one record per CDR3 protein. The data show about 440,000 distinct CDR3 sequences, roughly 30% seen once. This clonotype was recorded at least ten times. Antigen specificity is unknown. Input material: PBMCs. The TCR sequence derives from a human donor in good health (CMV status not recorded). Some clones in this sample may be carry-over from other donors' samples.

CDR3 coding DNA: TGTGCCAGTAGTCCCTCCGGGAACACTGAAGCTTTCTTT. It translates to CASSPSGNTEAFF. The chain carries TRBV7-6 and TRBJ1-1; D not certain. Germline CDR1 reads SGHVS; CDR2 reads FNYEAQ. Trimming removed 9 bases from V and 1 base from J, with 12 bases in between. This CDR3 is built from 13 residues. The full variable domain, rest sourced from reference TRBV7-6 and TRBJ1-1, is GAGVSQSPRYKVTKRGQDVALRCDPISGHVSLYWYRQALGQGPEFLTYFNYEAQQDKSGLPNDRFSAERPEGSISTLTIQRTEQRDSAMYRCASSPSGNTEAFFGQGTRLTVV.